This is a list of T cell receptor beta chains from one sample in a study of radiotherapy plus CTLA-4 blockade in lung cancer. The protocol was immunoSEQ multiplex PCR, while the TCRdb copy is restricted to in-frame clones and leaves out a portion. The data show about 110,000 clones, with 81% seen just once and 2.5% to 3.5% held by the top ten. The source was peripheral blood, collected from a patient treated with radiotherapy plus ipilimumab. These receptors came from a human donor with non-small cell lung cancer that progressed on radiotherapy plus ipilimumab. Some clones in this sample may be carry-over from other donors' samples. Each CDR3 is given with its conserved first and last residue. The D gene is left open where the match is weak. Some rows have no size entry. The others give once, few or many, or a class for an expanded clone.

>few|.|TRBV9|TRBJ1-3
CASSLVGASGNTIYF
TGTGCCAGCAGCCTTGTCGGCGCCTCTGGAAACACCATATATTTT
>.|.|TRBV6-1|TRBJ1-2
CASTHRNYGYTF
TGTGCCAGCACACACCGTAACTATGGCTACACCTTC
>once|.|TRBV30|TRBJ1-5
CAWSDSGTQHF
TGTGCCTGGAGCGATTCCGGGACCCAGCATTTT
>.|TRBD2|TRBV9|TRBJ2-1
CASSARLAGSYEQFF
TGTGCCAGCAGCGCCCGGCTAGCGGGGAGTTATGAGCAGTTCTTC
>few|TRBD1|TRBV10-3|TRBJ2-2
CAIRTTGGRTGELFF
TGTGCCATCAGAACGACAGGGGGCCGCACCGGGGAGCTGTTTTTT
>.|TRBD1|TRBV6-5|TRBJ2-1
CASSPDRGDGQFF
TGTGCCAGCAGCCCCGACAGGGGGGACGGGCAGTTCTTC
>once|TRBD1|TRBV7-2|TRBJ1-2
CASSLPTGLYGYTF
TGTGCCAGCAGCTTGCCGACAGGGCTCTATGGCTACACCTTC
>.|.|TRBV12-2|TRBJ2-6
CASRFEGSGANVLTF
TGTGCAAGTCGCTTTGAGGGCTCTGGGGCCAACGTCCTGACTTTC
>.|.|TRBV5-1|TRBJ1-2
CASSLAPAFGSGPWDYGYTF
TGCGCCAGCAGCTTGGCCCCAGCCTTTGGCTCAGGACCTTGGGACTATGGCTACACCTTC
>.|.|TRBV11-3|TRBJ2-7
CASSKRGTYEQYF
TGTGCCAGCAGCAAGAGGGGAACCTACGAGCAGTACTTC
>.|.|TRBV5-1|TRBJ2-5
CASSDRDGNQETQYF
TGCGCCAGCAGCGACCGGGACGGGAACCAAGAGACCCAGTACTTC
>.|.|TRBV21-1|TRBJ1-2
CASSRQGAGGYTF
TGTGCCAGCAGCCGCCAGGGGGCGGGTGGCTACACCTTC
>.|TRBD1|TRBV7-9|TRBJ1-3
CARGTAISGNTIYF
TGTGCCAGGGGGACAGCGATCTCTGGAAACACCATATATTTT
>.|.|TRBV4-2|TRBJ1-2
CASSPPTAASNYGYTF
TGTGCCAGCAGCCCCCCCACGGCAGCATCTAACTATGGCTACACCTTC
>.|.|TRBV2|TRBJ2-3
CASTDQDSDTQYF
TGTGCCAGCACTGACCAAGATTCGGATACGCAGTATTTT
>.|.|TRBV5-1|TRBJ1-1
CASSFDRPNTEAFF
TGCGCCAGCAGCTTTGACCGGCCGAACACTGAAGCTTTCTTT
>.|TRBD2|TRBV27|TRBJ2-7
CASSFGAGGFYEQYF
TGTGCCAGCAGTTTCGGAGCGGGGGGTTTCTACGAGCAGTACTTC
>.|.|TRBV7-2|TRBJ2-7
CASSLDYYEQYF
TGTGCCAGCAGCTTGGACTACTACGAGCAGTACTTC
>once|.|TRBV2|TRBJ2-3
CASSGAPGHFAMTDTQYF
TGTGCCAGCAGTGGGGCCCCGGGACATTTCGCGATGACAGATACGCAGTATTTT
>.|.|TRBV5-6|TRBJ2-6
CASSFIQESSGANVLTF
TGTGCCAGCAGCTTCATCCAGGAAAGCTCTGGGGCCAACGTCCTGACTTTC
>once|TRBD1|TRBV6-6|TRBJ2-2
CASRTGTGNTGELFF
TGTGCCAGCAGAACAGGGACAGGGAACACCGGGGAGCTGTTTTTT
>few|.|TRBV7-8|TRBJ2-2
CASSPGRELFF
TGTGCCAGCAGCCCCGGCCGGGAGCTGTTTTTT
>.|.|TRBV5-5|TRBJ1-5
CASSLGGVHQPQHF
TGTGCCAGCAGCTTGGGCGGGGTCCATCAGCCCCAGCATTTT
>.|.|TRBV4-2|TRBJ2-1
CASSQVSGVYNEQFF
TGTGCCAGCAGCCAAGTTAGCGGAGTCTACAATGAGCAGTTCTTC
>few|.|TRBV6-5|TRBJ2-5
CASSYSFQIQETQYF
TGTGCCAGCAGTTACTCGTTCCAGATTCAAGAGACCCAGTACTTC
>.|.|TRBV30|TRBJ2-5
CAWSYREETQYF
TGTGCCTGGAGTTACAGGGAAGAGACCCAGTACTTC
>.|TRBD1|TRBV18|TRBJ2-7
CASSPPTGGREQYF
TGTGCCAGCTCACCACCGACAGGGGGTCGCGAGCAGTACTTC
>once|.|TRBV30|TRBJ1-5
CAWSRWGLQPQHF
TGTGCCTGGAGTAGGTGGGGTCTGCAGCCCCAGCATTTT
>few|.|TRBV19|TRBJ1-6
CASKDRSNSPLHF
TGTGCCAGTAAGGACAGAAGTAATTCACCCCTCCACTTT
>.|.|TRBV5-6|TRBJ2-5
CASSFSGAEETQYF
TGTGCCAGCAGCTTCTCGGGGGCCGAAGAGACCCAGTACTTC
>.|.|TRBV18|TRBJ2-3
CASSPQLWAGTDTQYF
TGTGCCAGCTCACCGCAGTTGTGGGCGGGCACAGATACGCAGTATTTT
>few|TRBD1|TRBV7-6|TRBJ2-6
CAGTGGPGANVLTF
TGTGCCGGGACAGGGGGCCCTGGGGCCAACGTCCTGACTTTC
>.|.|TRBV7-2|TRBJ1-2
CASTPHGGDGYGYTF
TGTGCCAGCACCCCTCACGGGGGCGATGGATATGGCTACACCTTC
>many|.|TRBV9|TRBJ2-3
CASSVDQDTQYF
TGTGCCAGCAGCGTAGATCAGGATACGCAGTATTTT
>few|.|TRBV28|TRBJ1-5
CASSPEKTRGSNQPQHF
TGTGCCAGCAGTCCCGAGAAGACCCGAGGGAGCAATCAGCCCCAGCATTTT